This passage covers 23 T cell receptor beta chains from one sample sequenced in a study of blood T cell repertoires in COVID-19. Libraries were prepared by immunoSEQ multiplex PCR; TCRdb keeps only in-frame clonotypes and omits some of them. The sample includes over 150,000 clones, approximately 90% of them seen just once. The specimen sequenced was peripheral blood. These receptors were obtained from a man aged 50 to 59 with COVID-19, enrolled during active disease.

This clone appeared a single time. The V and J genes are TRBV24-1 and TRBJ2-7; 11 bases map to TRBD2. Germline V lookup: CDR1 KGHDR, CDR2 SFDVKD. This CDR3 is built from 16 residues. Losses at the gene ends were 7 bases for V and 3 bases for J; bases not matched to a gene: 10. DNA of the CDR3: TGTGCCACCAGCGGCTGGGGACTAGCGGACAGCTACGAGCAGTACTTC. This codes for CATSGWGLADSYEQYF.

The chain employs TRBV7-9 and TRBJ1-2; 9 bases fit TRBD1. The germline gives CDR1 SEHNR, CDR2 FQNEAQ (reference sequence). CDR3 length: 18 residues. Germline trimming cut 4 bases from V and 8 bases from J; bases unmatched to any gene: 20. CDR3 protein: CASSSTRTGAQYLAGYTF. CDR3 coding DNA: TGTGCCAGCAGCTCGACCCGGACAGGGGCTCAGTACTTAGCAGGCTACACCTTC.

The chain employs TRBV18 and TRBJ2-3; D is perhaps TRBD2 (7 bases). Between the trimmed V and J ends, which lost 6 bases and 2 bases, there was a span of 18 bases. Germline-derived CDR1 and CDR2 are KGHSH and LQKENI. This CDR3 has 16 residues. The CDR3: CASSNQGGGNTDTQYF. CDR3 DNA sequence: TGTGCCAGCTCCAACCAAGGGGGAGGGAACACAGATACGCAGTATTTT.

V and J are TRBV7-6 and TRBJ2-7; 8 nucleotides align to TRBD2. In germline, CDR1 is SGHVS, CDR2 FNYEAQ. The CDR3 consists of 15 residues. J lost 2 bases, V lost 4 bases, and 7 bases had no gene match. The CDR3 protein is CASSSRTSPAYEQYF. DNA for the CDR3: TGTGCCAGCAGCTCACGGACTAGCCCAGCCTACGAGCAGTACTTC.

The chain recombines TRBV5-4 with TRBJ1-5, with D possibly matching TRBD1 (5 bases). Germline assignment: CDR1 SGHNT and CDR2 YYREEE (reference sequence). V lost 0 bases and J 4 bases, leaving 8 bases between the germline ends. There are 14 residues in the CDR3. CDR3 in DNA: TGTGCCAGCAGCTTGGGGGGCGAAAATCAGCCCCAGCATTTT. This sequence encodes CASSLGGENQPQHF.

V is TRBV29-1 and J is TRBJ2-5, with 8 bases identical to TRBD2. V lost 6 bases and J lost 4; bases outside the gene matches: 7. Per the germline V gene, CDR1 is SQVTM and CDR2 is ANQGSEA. The CDR3 totals 13 residues. The CDR3 DNA follows: TGCAGCGTGGGCCGGGGGGGACCAGAGACCCAGTACTTC. Translation: CSVGRGGPETQYF.

The chain links TRBV4-2 to TRBJ2-3; TRBD2 aligns across 9 bases. Per germline, CDR1 LGHNA and CDR2 YNFKEQ. The CDR3 spans 16 residues. J lost 10 bases, V lost 8 bases, and 19 bases had no gene match. CDR3 bases: TGTGCCAGCTCCGGGTCTAGCGGGGCCCGGGAGGGATCGCAGTATTTT. Its translation: CASSGSSGAREGSQYF.

The chain has TRBV7-3 and TRBJ1-6; D is perhaps TRBD1 (5 bases). The CDR3 loop spans 15 amino acids. The germline V gene has CDR1 SGHTA and CDR2 FQGTGA. V dropped 2 bases and J dropped 8 bases, with 13 bases sitting between them. DNA for the CDR3: TGTGCCAGCAGCTTACGACCCCGGGGGGATTCACCCCTCCACTTT. It yields the protein CASSLRPRGDSPLHF.

In its sample, this clone was seen once. DNA for the CDR3: TGTGCCAGCAGGATTATGGGCGGGTACGAGCAGTACTTC. Translating it yields CASRIMGGYEQYF. The rearrangement joins TRBV27 to TRBJ2-7; D is possibly TRBD2 (5 bases). The CDR3 sequence is 13 residues long. Trimming took 6 bases from V and 4 from J, leaving 13 bases between them. CDR1 MNHEY and CDR2 SMNVEV come from the germline V gene (reference sequence).

The chain joins TRBV2 to TRBJ2-5; D gene unclear. Germline V gene data show CDR1 as SNHLY and CDR2 as FYNNEI. V was trimmed by 2 bases and J by 4 bases, leaving 5 bases between them. CDR3 length: 12 residues. CDR3 nucleotides: TGTGCCAGCAGTGAATTGCGAGAGACCCAGTACTTC. It yields the protein CASSELRETQYF.

The genes are TRBV4-2 and TRBJ1-5; TRBD1 matches 8 bases. CDR3 size: 19 residues. The germline gives CDR1 LGHNA, CDR2 YNFKEQ. With 4 bases clipped from V and 2 bases from J, the junction kept 16 bases outside the gene matches. The CDR3 here is CASSPSRQGAGYGNQPQHF. The CDR3 bases are TGTGCCAGCAGCCCGTCCCGGCAGGGGGCTGGGTATGGCAATCAGCCCCAGCATTTT.

This clone was recorded many times. The chain links TRBV5-4 to TRBJ2-2, with D perhaps TRBD1 (6 bases). Trimming took 1 base from V and 1 from J, leaving 20 bases between them. The length of the CDR3 is 19 residues. CDR1 and CDR2 (germline): SGHNT, YYREEE (reference sequence). Written as DNA, the CDR3 is TGTGCCAGCAGCTTGAGGGGTTTCAGGACAGTGCTGAACACCGGGGAGCTGTTTTTT. This sequence encodes CASSLRGFRTVLNTGELFF.

In DNA, the CDR3 is TGTGCCTGGTCCACGGAGCTACCTTTTAATTCACCCCTCCACTTT. Translating it yields CAWSTELPFNSPLHF. The chain links TRBV30 to TRBJ1-6; unclear D gene. V lost 5 bases, J lost 6 bases, and 17 bases lay in between. This CDR3 region has 15 residues. Germline V gives CDR1 GTSNPN, CDR2 SVGIG (reference sequence).

The J gene is TRBJ1-2, the V gene TRBV2; D remains unclear. The CDR3 length is 13 residues. The germline V gene encodes CDR1 SNHLY and CDR2 FYNNEI. Trimming removed 5 bases from V and 0 bases from J, with 7 bases in between. The DNA for the CDR3 is TGTGCCAGCAGTCCTGGGCCTAACTATGGCTACACCTTC. Translated: CASSPGPNYGYTF.

The rearrangement uses TRBV10-3 and TRBJ2-7; 8 nucleotides align to TRBD2. Germline values: CDR1 ENHRY, CDR2 SYGVKD. This CDR3 spans 14 amino acids. V lost 3 bases to trimming and J lost 3 bases; unmatched junction nucleotides: 4. In DNA form, the CDR3 reads TGTGCCATCAGTGACGGACTAGCCGACTACGAGCAGTACTTC. Translating gives CAISDGLADYEQYF.

The chain couples TRBV28 to TRBJ2-2; the D gene is possibly TRBD2 (5 bases). CDR1 and CDR2 (germline): MDHEN, SYDVKM. V was cut by 7 bases and J by 6 bases, with 12 bases left in between. CDR3 length: 13 amino acids. CDR3 protein: CASKEDGPGELFF. In DNA, the CDR3 is TGTGCCAGCAAGGAGGATGGACCCGGGGAGCTGTTTTTT.

The J gene is TRBJ2-2, the V gene TRBV7-3; 13 nucleotides match TRBD2. Germline lookup yields CDR1 SGHTA and CDR2 FQGTGA. V shed 3 bases and J 0 bases; nucleotides not matched to a gene: 4. This CDR3 contains 18 residues. The CDR3 DNA follows: TGTGCCAGCAGCTTCTCCGGACTAGCGGGGGCGAACACCGGGGAGCTGTTTTTT. Translation: CASSFSGLAGANTGELFF. The full variable domain, its missing parts supplied by reference TRBV7-3 and TRBJ2-2, is GAGVSQTPSNKVTEKGKYVELRCDPISGHTALYWYRQSLGQGPEFLIYFQGTGAADDSGLPNDRFFAVRPEGSVSTLKIQRTERGDSAVYLCASSFSGLAGANTGELFFGEGSRLTVL.

The chain is built from TRBV5-1 and TRBJ1-2, with a weak D call TRBD1 (6 bases). V shed 7 bases and J shed 3 bases, with 10 bases lying between them. CDR1 and CDR2 (germline): SGHRS, YFSETQ. The CDR3 totals 12 residues. Written as DNA, the CDR3 is TGCGCCAGCGGGGACAACTACTATGGCTACACCTTC. Translation gives CASGDNYYGYTF.

J is TRBJ2-6 and V is TRBV5-1; TRBD2 is a possible D gene (6 bases). Germline V gene sequence: CDR1 SGHRS, CDR2 YFSETQ. The CDR3 extends over 18 amino acids. V lost 2 bases and J lost 2, with 17 bases in between. The CDR3 nucleotides are TGCGCCAGCAGCTTAAACTCACCGGGAGCGGCTGGGGCCAACGTCCTGACTTTC. As protein: CASSLNSPGAAGANVLTF.

The J gene is TRBJ2-1, the V gene TRBV9; 10 nucleotides agree with TRBD2. This CDR3 region has 17 residues. The ends lost 4 bases at V and 7 bases at J; junction bases unmatched: 14. Germline assignment: CDR1 SGDLS and CDR2 YYNGEE. CDR3 DNA: TGTGCCAGCAGCAGGGGAGCGGGAGGGCCGGCTGAGAATGAGCAGTTCTTC. Translation: CASSRGAGGPAENEQFF.

In its sample, this clone was seen many times. The V call is TRBV3-1 (or the pseudogene TRBV3-2), the J call TRBJ2-5, with a tentative D call TRBD2 (5 bases). The germline gives CDR1 LGHDT, CDR2 YNNKEL (reference sequence). V was cut by 3 bases and J by 2 bases, with 7 bases left in between. CDR3 length equals 13 residues. Here the CDR3 DNA reads TGTGCCAGCAGCCACCGACTACAAGAGACCCAGTACTTC. Translated: CASSHRLQETQYF.

This rearrangement joins TRBV9 to TRBJ2-7; 7 bases are a match to TRBD2. The CDR3 has 13 residues. CDR1 and CDR2 (germline): SGDLS, YYNGEE. V was pared by 4 bases and J by 7 bases, with 8 bases of the junction left unmatched. CDR3 DNA sequence: TGTGCCAGCAGCTCCCGTGGGGGGGATGAGCAGTACTTC. This sequence encodes CASSSRGGDEQYF.

Turning to this clone: Other nucleotide sequences in the sample specify the same CDR3. The chain links TRBV6-5 to TRBJ2-5; 8 bases are shared with TRBD2. The CDR3 length is 16 residues. Germline V gene lookup returns CDR1 MNHEY and CDR2 SVGAGI. The trim removed 2 bases at V and 5 bases at J, leaving 10 bases unmatched. The CDR3 protein is CASSYPGGEGTETQYF. CDR3 DNA sequence: TGTGCCAGCAGTTACCCCGGGGGGGAGGGGACGGAGACCCAGTACTTC.